This TCR beta chain stems from a study of vaccination and CD4 T cells after COVID-19 (dated by TCRdb to between 2021 and 2022). Regarding the study in general: Convalescent patients had a positive SARS-CoV-2 result on nasal swab PCR, and of these patients, several had mild disease and one had severe disease. Six males and four females were included in the convalescent cohort, with two Hispanic individuals, seven Caucasians, two Asians and one multiracial person represented. The time from the second vaccine dose to post-vaccine blood sampling had a median of roughly 70 days and ranged from 14 to 241 days. For stimulating the cultures, overlapping spike peptide pools were used, derived from SARS-CoV-2 as well as from the common cold coronaviruses HCoV-NL63, HCoV-OC43 and HCoV-229E. The spike-specific CD4+ TCR repertoire was compared before and after mRNA vaccination in nine to ten COVID-19 convalescent patients and a few infection-naive healthy vaccine recipients. Control cultures used a CEFX viral epitope pool as positive control, an HIV-1 Nef peptide pool as negative control, or no peptide. Post-COVID blood samples were collected from convalescent patients a median of around 96 days after diagnosis, with a range of roughly 30 to 170 days. Two doses of either the Pfizer-BioNTech BNT162b2 vaccine (n=8) or the Moderna mRNA-1273 vaccine (n=2) were administered to participants. Study-wide findings and limitations: Of the vaccine-specific clones in convalescent patients, 304 of 307, or nearly all, reacted only to SARS-CoV-2 spike and did not cross-react with common cold coronaviruses. Only a relatively small number of convalescent patients were included in the study, and early timepoints following natural infection were not analyzed. In convalescent patients, a median about 86% of post-vaccine SARS-CoV-2-reactive clones were detected only after vaccination, suggesting vaccine-specific priming. The median count of SARS-CoV-2-reactive clonotypes went up from 20 to 25 after infection to a few dozen after vaccination, although the change was not significant.

Ends trimmed: V by 5 bases, J by 0 bases; bases unmatched to a gene: 8. CDR1 and CDR2 are drawn from the germline V gene (reference sequence): SEHNR, FQNEAQ. Inclusive of the bounding cysteine and phenylalanine, the CDR3 is 16 residues long. Here the CDR3 DNA is all that survives: 48 bases in frame from base 1. Receptor amplification or capture employed PCR. At the Johns Hopkins FTIC core, DNA from the cultured CD4+ T cells underwent TCR sequencing with the Oncomine TCR Beta short-read assay. Genomic DNA was extracted from the cultured CD4+ T cells with the QIAamp micro DNA kit. Oncomine TCR Beta libraries made from cultured CD4+ T cells were pooled using unique dual indexes and sequenced on an Illumina iSeq 100. The study's processing was this. Non-productive sequences were removed, and CDR3s that did not start with C, did not end with F or W, or were shorter than 7 amino acids were discarded. Antigen-specific clonotypes were identified using the MANAFEST web application through comparison of peptide-stimulated wells with reference and other culture wells. For a clone to be called positive, the clone needed an FDR below 0.05, an odds ratio above 5, and a productive frequency above 0.1% in at least two of three replicate wells. A clonotype was classed as cross-reactive if the clonotype showed significant expansion both in SARS-CoV-2 spike wells and in at least one common cold coronavirus spike condition. CDR3 homology was assessed with Levenshtein distances (stringdist) and unrooted phylogenetic trees (ape) in R version 3.6.1. TCRdb's own reprocessing of the public reads used fastp at Q25 and MiXCR and kept productive beta chains. Merged by CDR3 protein, the rows form single entries marked with the most common genes and DNA. The V and J calls here are based on TCRdb, not the publication. Counted in this sample were 13,000 or so distinct CDR3 sequences; around 40% of them appeared once. In total, the top ten clones hold 7.5% to 9% of the sample.

This sample's treatment or condition label indicates: approximately nine-day PBMC culture with coronavirus spike peptide pools or control peptides (ViraFEST assay). The ViraFEST assay, used in the study, expanded antigen-specific T cells with peptide pools and then identified the expanded clonotypes through TCR sequencing. The positive SARS-CoV-2 PCR tests of the convalescent patients were dated from March to December 2020, before the Alpha, Beta and Delta variants emerged in the United States. Each well held 2.2 million or so PBMCs cultured with 9 to 10 ug/ml peptide pools in IMDM containing approximately 4.8% human AB serum and roughly 10 IU/ml IL-2. Half of the culture medium was replaced with fresh IL-2-containing medium on days 3 and 7. After about 10 days of culture, CD4+ T cells were isolated by negative selection using the EasySep CD4+ T cell isolation kit. Ficoll-Paque Plus gradient centrifugation was used to isolate PBMCs from whole blood, and the isolated PBMCs were then either used fresh or cryopreserved at -140C. In general, triplicate wells were set up for every culture condition.

As concerns this clonotype: Its antigen is still unknown. Per-base quality was not reported, and no clone a single base away is much larger than it.

The source was CD4+ T cells from blood, cultured in vitro, collected after SARS-CoV-2 vaccination. This clonotype originated in a human donor who had recovered from COVID-19. The receptor chain draws on TRBV7-9 and TRBJ2-3, with 7 bases matching TRBD1. The DNA is TGTGCCAGCAGCCAACGCAGGGGGTCTAGCACAGATACGCAGTATTTT. It codes for CASSQRRGSSTDTQYF.